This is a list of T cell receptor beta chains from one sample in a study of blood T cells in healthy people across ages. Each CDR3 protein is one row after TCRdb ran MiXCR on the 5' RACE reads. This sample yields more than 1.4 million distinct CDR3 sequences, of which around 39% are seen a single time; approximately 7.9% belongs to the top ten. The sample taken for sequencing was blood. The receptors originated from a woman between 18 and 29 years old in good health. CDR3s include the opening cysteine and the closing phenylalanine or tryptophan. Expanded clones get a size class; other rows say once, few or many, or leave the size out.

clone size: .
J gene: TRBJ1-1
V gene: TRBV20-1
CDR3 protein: CSAREGTEDTEAFF

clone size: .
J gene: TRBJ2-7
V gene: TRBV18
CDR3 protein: CASSPGGVVYEQYF

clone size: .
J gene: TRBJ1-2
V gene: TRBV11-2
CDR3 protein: CASSPWDRPPVYGYTF

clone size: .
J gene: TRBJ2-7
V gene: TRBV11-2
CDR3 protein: CASSSNRGQVSGGKYEQYF

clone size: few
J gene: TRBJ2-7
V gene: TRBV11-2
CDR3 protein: CASSLVLSQLDEQYF

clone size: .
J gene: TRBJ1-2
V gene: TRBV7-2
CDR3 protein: CASSTPDSRYGYTF

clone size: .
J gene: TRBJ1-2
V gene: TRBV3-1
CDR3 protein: CASSQIGGYRANYGYTF

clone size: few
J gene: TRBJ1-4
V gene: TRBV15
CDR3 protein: CATSRDLVREKLFF

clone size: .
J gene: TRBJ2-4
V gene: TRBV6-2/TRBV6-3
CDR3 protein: CASSPEGGRYF

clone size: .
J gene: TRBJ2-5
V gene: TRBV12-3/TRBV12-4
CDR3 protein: CASSPSGASETQYF

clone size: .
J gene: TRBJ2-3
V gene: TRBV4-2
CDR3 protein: CASSQGFTSTDTQYF

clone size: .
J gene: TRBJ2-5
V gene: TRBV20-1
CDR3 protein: CSARDLGQPQETQYF

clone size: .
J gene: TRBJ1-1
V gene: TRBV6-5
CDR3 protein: CASSDSGQANTEAFF

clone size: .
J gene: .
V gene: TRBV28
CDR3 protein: CASSYPQIYEQYF

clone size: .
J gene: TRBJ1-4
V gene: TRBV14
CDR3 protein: CASSRGPHEKLFF

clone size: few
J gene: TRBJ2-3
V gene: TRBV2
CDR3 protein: CASTWQGDTDTQYF

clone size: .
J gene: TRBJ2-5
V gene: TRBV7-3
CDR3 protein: CASSLGGAPQETQYF

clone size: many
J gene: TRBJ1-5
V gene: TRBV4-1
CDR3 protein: CASSLGGPGNQPQHF

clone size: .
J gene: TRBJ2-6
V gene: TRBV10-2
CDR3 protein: CASSDPVDVSGANVLTF

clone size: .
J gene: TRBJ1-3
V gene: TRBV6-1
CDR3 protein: CASSESGRGNTIYF

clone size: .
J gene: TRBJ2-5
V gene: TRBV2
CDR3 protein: CASGSGGGETQYF

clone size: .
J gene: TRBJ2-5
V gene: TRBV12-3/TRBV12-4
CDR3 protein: CASSLVGRAREQYF

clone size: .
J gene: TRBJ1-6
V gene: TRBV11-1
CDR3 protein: CASSSEDETINSPLHF

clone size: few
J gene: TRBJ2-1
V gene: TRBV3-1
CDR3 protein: CASSQVEAYNEQFF

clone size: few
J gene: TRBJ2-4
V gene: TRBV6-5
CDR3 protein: CASSYVGGSKNIQYF

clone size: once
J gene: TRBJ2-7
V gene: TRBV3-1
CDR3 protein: CASSHPGWNEQYF

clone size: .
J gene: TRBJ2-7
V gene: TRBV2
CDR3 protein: CASSLLRDTASYEQYF

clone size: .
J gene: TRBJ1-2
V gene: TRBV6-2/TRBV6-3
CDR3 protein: CASSYETMYGYTF

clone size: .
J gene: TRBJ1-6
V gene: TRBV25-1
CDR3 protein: CASSDTGSNSPLHF

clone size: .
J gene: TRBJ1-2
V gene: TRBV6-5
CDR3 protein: CASSRTGSGYGYTF

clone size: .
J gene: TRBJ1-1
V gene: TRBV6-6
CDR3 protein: CASSLTPEVSTEAFF

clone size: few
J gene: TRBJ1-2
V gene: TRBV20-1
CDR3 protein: CSARETGDGYTF

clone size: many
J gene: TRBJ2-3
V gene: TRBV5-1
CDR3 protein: CASSPATDTQYF

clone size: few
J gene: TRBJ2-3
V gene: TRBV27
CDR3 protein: CASSLGASGRSQYF

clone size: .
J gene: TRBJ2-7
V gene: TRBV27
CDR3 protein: CASSQRPPAGTGSYEQYF

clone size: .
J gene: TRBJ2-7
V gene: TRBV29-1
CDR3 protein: CSVPSGGGEQYF

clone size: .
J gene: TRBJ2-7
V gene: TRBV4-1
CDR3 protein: CASSQPSMPYEQYF

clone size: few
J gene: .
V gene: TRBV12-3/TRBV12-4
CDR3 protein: CASSPEGGPYNEQYF

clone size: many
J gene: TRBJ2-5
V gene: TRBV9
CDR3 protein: CASSVVGGPQETQYF

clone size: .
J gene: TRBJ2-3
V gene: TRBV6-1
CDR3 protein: CASRRETSGSTDTQYF

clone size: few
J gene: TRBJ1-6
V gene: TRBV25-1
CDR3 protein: CASSRMSSPLHF

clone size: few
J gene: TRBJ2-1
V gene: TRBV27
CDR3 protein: CASSSDFGGVYNEQFF

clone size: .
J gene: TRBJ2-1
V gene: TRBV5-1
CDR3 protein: CASSLTSGRKDEQFF

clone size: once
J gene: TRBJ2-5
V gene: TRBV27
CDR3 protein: CASSSGPPGTQYF

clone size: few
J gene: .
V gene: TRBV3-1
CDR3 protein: CASSQNAGEETQYF

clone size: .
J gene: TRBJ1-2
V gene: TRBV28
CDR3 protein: CASKQGGSAGYGYTF

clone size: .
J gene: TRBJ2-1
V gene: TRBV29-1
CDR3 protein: CSVEGLARLFF

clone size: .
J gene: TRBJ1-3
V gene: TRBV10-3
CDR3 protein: CAISERTSSGNTIYF

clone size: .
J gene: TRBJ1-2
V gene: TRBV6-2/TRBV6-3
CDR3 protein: CATRTGGHGYTF

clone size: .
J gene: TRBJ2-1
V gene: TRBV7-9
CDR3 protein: CASSRASGTDSYNEQFF

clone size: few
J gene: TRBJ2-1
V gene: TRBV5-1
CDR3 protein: CASTSWTSGSYEQFF

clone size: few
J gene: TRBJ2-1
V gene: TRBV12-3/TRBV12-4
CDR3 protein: CANRPPAGEQFF

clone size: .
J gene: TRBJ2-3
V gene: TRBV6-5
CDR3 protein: CASSILGLATDTQYF

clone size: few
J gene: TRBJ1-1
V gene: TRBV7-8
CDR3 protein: CASSFPGQGNTEAFF

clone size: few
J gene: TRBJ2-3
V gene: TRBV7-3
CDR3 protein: CASSSSGPLDTQYF

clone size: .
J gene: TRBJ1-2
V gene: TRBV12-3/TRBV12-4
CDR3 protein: CASREMGGYTF